The 27 T cell receptor beta chains below were found in one sample sequenced in a study of blood T cell repertoires in COVID-19. The assay was immunoSEQ multiplex PCR, and TCRdb's table has in-frame clones only and misses some. The repertoire holds roughly 68,000 clones, around 89% seen once, with 6.4% in the top ten. Sequenced sample: peripheral blood. These receptors were taken from a woman in her sixties or seventies with acute or convalescent COVID-19.

The table lists this clone with a few counts. DNA for the CDR3: TGCGCCAGCAGCCAAGATGAGAACAGGGGCAATGGCTACACCTTC. Amino acid sequence: CASSQDENRGNGYTF. The chain links TRBV4-1 to TRBJ1-2; 7 bases are shared with TRBD1. The length of the CDR3 is 15 residues. V lost 0 bases, J lost 6 bases, and 7 bases stayed unmatched. Germline loops: CDR1 MGHRA, CDR2 YSYEKL.

V is TRBV18 and J is TRBJ2-1, with 7 bases aligning to TRBD1. This CDR3 comprises 15 residues. The V and J ends lost 5 bases and 0 bases, in that order; junction bases with no gene match: 4. The germline V gene has CDR1 KGHSH and CDR2 LQKENI. As DNA, the CDR3 is TGTGCCAGCTCATCGGGACAGAGCTCCTACAATGAGCAGTTCTTC. Its protein product is CASSSGQSSYNEQFF.

The rearrangement joins TRBV9 to TRBJ1-1; 7 nucleotides align to TRBD1. Germline-derived CDR1 and CDR2 are SGDLS and YYNGEE. V lost 3 bases, J lost 4 bases, and 6 bases stayed unmatched. CDR3 length: 14 amino acids. CDR3 in amino acids: CASSASSGGTEAFF. The CDR3 nucleotides are TGTGCCAGCAGCGCCTCTTCAGGGGGCACTGAAGCTTTCTTT.

This clone turned up a few times. J is TRBJ2-7 and V is TRBV6-5; TRBD1 matches at 7 bases. Germline assignment: CDR1 MNHEY and CDR2 SVGAGI. This CDR3 region has 14 residues. Losses at the gene ends were 0 bases for V and 6 bases for J; bases not matched to a gene: 5. CDR3 bases: TGTGCCAGCAGTTACTCTGAGGCAGGGGGCGAGCAGTACTTC. Amino acid sequence: CASSYSEAGGEQYF.

The chain carries TRBV11-2 and TRBJ1-3; the D gene is possibly TRBD1 (5 bases). V lost 0 bases, J lost 0 bases, and 12 bases lay in between. Looked up from germline, CDR1 is SGHAT and CDR2 is FQNNGV. The CDR3 is 17 residues long. The CDR3: CASSLEGTGYSGNTIYF. In DNA, the CDR3 is TGTGCCAGCAGCTTAGAAGGCACAGGTTACTCTGGAAACACCATATATTTT. The full variable domain, rest sourced from reference TRBV11-2 and TRBJ1-3, is EAGVAQSPRYKIIEKRQSVAFWCNPISGHATLYWYQQILGQGPKLLIQFQNNGVVDDSQLPKDRFSAERLKGVDSTLKIQPAKLEDSAVYLCASSLEGTGYSGNTIYFGEGSWLTVV.

The chain's CDR3 is CASSFASGYNEQFF. The CDR3 DNA follows: TGTGCCAGCAGCTTTGCTAGCGGCTACAATGAGCAGTTCTTC. The J gene is TRBJ2-1, the V gene TRBV7-3; 7 nucleotides agree with TRBD2. V trimming: 3 bases; J trimming: 3 bases; junction bases outside the gene matches: 2. Germline values: CDR1 SGHTA, CDR2 FQGTGA. CDR3 size: 14 residues.

The chain is built from TRBV19 and TRBJ1-3; D remains ambiguous. From germline, CDR1 is LNHDA and CDR2 SQIVND (reference sequence). The CDR3 is made up of 17 amino acids. V lost 3 bases to trimming and J lost 0 bases, with 15 bases between them. The CDR3 coding sequence is TGTGCCAGTAGTATCAGGAAAGCAGAAGTCTCTGGAAACACCATATATTTT. Translating gives CASSIRKAEVSGNTIYF.

In this sample, this clone turned up once. This rearrangement joins TRBV7-9 to TRBJ1-1; D gene unclear. V shed 3 bases and J shed 3 bases, with 11 bases lying between them. The CDR3 extends over 14 amino acids. The germline gives CDR1 SEHNR, CDR2 FQNEAQ (reference sequence). DNA of the CDR3: TGTGCCAGCAGCTTCCCAGAACGCTACACTGAAGCTTTCTTT. It codes for CASSFPERYTEAFF.

The V gene is TRBV7-9, the J gene TRBJ2-7; 8 bases line up with TRBD2. Germline assignment: CDR1 SEHNR and CDR2 FQNEAQ (reference sequence). This CDR3 is 13 amino acids long. V was clipped by 5 bases and J by 3 bases; unmatched bases: 3. CDR3: CASSSRGGYEQYF. The CDR3 DNA is TGTGCCAGCAGCAGTCGGGGGGGCTACGAGCAGTACTTC.

The chain is built from TRBV18 and TRBJ1-3, with TRBD1 matching over 9 bases. The J segment lost 0 bases and the V segment lost 1 base, leaving 4 bases of the junction unmatched. The CDR3 totals 17 residues. Germline V gene lookup returns CDR1 KGHSH and CDR2 LQKENI. The CDR3 DNA sequence: TGTGCCAGCTCACCACGTACAGGGGGCGACTCTGGAAACACCATATATTTT. Translated, it gives CASSPRTGGDSGNTIYF.

V is TRBV25-1 and J is TRBJ1-2; D not resolved. Germline V gene data show CDR1 as MGHDK and CDR2 as SYGVNS. V lost 2 bases and J 7 bases, leaving 17 bases between the germline ends. The CDR3 length is 15 residues. The CDR3 bases are TGTGCCAGCAGTGAACTGGGTACAGCTACTGGTGGCTACACCTTC. Protein sequence: CASSELGTATGGYTF.

The V and J genes are TRBV9 and TRBJ1-3; 8 positions agree with TRBD1. Germline loops: CDR1 SGDLS, CDR2 YYNGEE. With 3 bases clipped from V and 0 bases from J, the junction kept 11 bases outside the gene matches. The CDR3 covers 18 residues. CDR3: CASSAPGTGGPSGNTIYF. Written as DNA, the CDR3 is TGTGCCAGCAGCGCTCCCGGGACAGGAGGCCCCTCTGGAAACACCATATATTTT.

J is TRBJ1-6 and V is TRBV4-2; D is ambiguous. V was shortened by 5 bases and J by 6 bases, with 8 bases between the two germline ends. Per the germline V gene, CDR1 is LGHNA and CDR2 is YNFKEQ. This CDR3 is 13 amino acids long. The CDR3 here is CASSSGRNSPLHF. CDR3 DNA sequence: TGTGCCAGCAGCTCGGGTCGTAATTCACCCCTCCACTTT.

This clone has just a few counts. V and J are TRBV5-4 and TRBJ2-7, with a possible D match to TRBD1 (6 bases). Trimming cost V 0 bases and J 4 bases, with 14 bases left between them. The CDR3 has 15 residues. CDR1 and CDR2 from the germline V gene are SGHNT and YYREEE (reference sequence). CDR3 sequence: CASSLEAQGKYEQYF. CDR3 bases: TGTGCCAGCAGCTTGGAGGCTCAGGGGAAGTACGAGCAGTACTTC.

The chain has TRBV7-3 and TRBJ1-2; D might be TRBD1 (6 bases). The V gene lost 5 bases and the J gene lost 6 bases, with 13 bases spanning the gap. Germline assignment: CDR1 SGHTA and CDR2 FQGTGA. CDR3 length equals 13 residues. The CDR3 DNA is TGTGCCAGCAGCCCCACTCGACAGGATGGCTACACCTTC. Translated: CASSPTRQDGYTF.

The rearrangement uses TRBV28 and TRBJ1-3; D is perhaps TRBD1 (6 bases). The CDR3 covers 16 residues. In germline, CDR1 is MDHEN, CDR2 SYDVKM. Trimming stripped 2 bases from V and 7 bases from J, with 18 bases between. As DNA, the CDR3 is TGTGCCAGCAGTTTAGGGGGCATAGAAGGACGGAACACCATATATTTT. Protein sequence: CASSLGGIEGRNTIYF.

This clone occurred a few times. The chain links TRBV5-4 to TRBJ2-1; 8 bases agree with TRBD1. V trimming: 4 bases; J trimming: 3 bases; junction bases outside the gene matches: 15. There are 18 residues in the CDR3. Germline V gene sequence: CDR1 SGHNT, CDR2 YYREEE (reference sequence). The CDR3 DNA follows: TGTGCCAGCAGCCCCCGACAGGGGTCGAACCGGAACTACAATGAGCAGTTCTTC. It translates to CASSPRQGSNRNYNEQFF.

Remarks on this clone: The missing conserved phenylalanine or tryptophan at the end of this CDR3 makes a read error likely. It is unclear where the CDR3 begins or ends on the DNA, so no DNA is shown, and the CDR3 is as TCRdb lists it. CDR3 region: CASSIGDRYAVKA. The chain combines TRBV5-5 with TRBJ2-3; TRBD1 reflects the table's D call only, with no check against the DNA. The CDR3 adds up to 13 amino acids, both ends counted. Germline values: CDR1 SGHKS, CDR2 YYEKEE (reference sequence).

The V call is TRBV5-4, the J call TRBJ1-2; 7 bases are shared with TRBD1. V dropped 4 bases and J dropped 7; count of bases not matched to a gene: 7. There are 13 residues in the CDR3. Per germline, CDR1 SGHNT and CDR2 YYREEE (reference sequence). Written as DNA, the CDR3 is TGTGCCAGCAGCCAAGGGGGCATTTCTGGCTACACCTTC. It translates to CASSQGGISGYTF. Complete variable domain (other parts from reference TRBV5-4 and TRBJ1-2): ETGVTQSPTHLIKTRGQQVTLRCSSQSGHNTVSWYQQALGQGPQFIFQYYREEENGRGNFPPRFSGLQFPNYSSELNVNALELDDSALYLCASSQGGISGYTFGSGTRLTVV.

The V and J genes are TRBV3-1 (or the pseudogene TRBV3-2) and TRBJ2-2, with 8 positions matching TRBD1. V was clipped by 2 bases and J by 5 bases; unmatched bases: 13. Germline assignment: CDR1 LGHDT and CDR2 YNNKEL (reference sequence). The CDR3 has 18 amino acids. Here the CDR3 DNA reads TGTGCCAGCAGCCAACTTCCCGGACAGGGATGGATGACCGGGGAGCTGTTTTTT. Protein: CASSQLPGQGWMTGELFF.

This clone was detected only once. The rearrangement joins TRBV24-1 to TRBJ2-7; 7 positions match TRBD1. V was pared by 3 bases and J by 6 bases, with 13 bases of the junction left unmatched. Germline-derived CDR1 and CDR2 are KGHDR and SFDVKD. This CDR3 is 16 amino acids long. CDR3 amino acids: CATSDPQGVGRTEQYF. As DNA, the CDR3 is TGTGCCACCAGTGATCCCCAGGGGGTCGGGCGAACCGAGCAGTACTTC.

The J gene is TRBJ1-1, the V gene TRBV28; 7 nucleotides agree with TRBD1. The junction had 5 bases not matched to a gene; V was cut back by 5 bases and J by 5 bases. CDR1 is MDHEN, CDR2 SYDVKM, per germline. The CDR3 totals 13 residues. The CDR3 is CASSLNRGTEAFF. The CDR3 DNA reads TGTGCCAGCAGTCTAAACAGGGGTACTGAAGCTTTCTTT.

This chain connects TRBV27 to TRBJ1-2; 9 bases map to TRBD1. The CDR3 is 15 residues long. Looked up from germline, CDR1 is MNHEY and CDR2 is SMNVEV (reference sequence). J was trimmed by 8 bases and V by 6 bases; bases with no gene match: 13. The CDR3 loop reads CASSRRDRDWGGYTF. CDR3 bases: TGTGCCAGCAGCCGCCGGGACAGGGACTGGGGGGGCTACACCTTC.

This chain links TRBV5-1 with TRBJ2-1; the match to TRBD2 covers 8 bases. The CDR3 loop spans 18 amino acids. The trim removed 2 bases at V and 0 bases at J, leaving 10 bases unmatched. Germline assignment: CDR1 SGHRS and CDR2 YFSETQ. The CDR3 DNA sequence: TGCGCCAGCAGCTTCACGGGAGGGCCTCATAGCTCCTACAATGAGCAGTTCTTC. Its translation: CASSFTGGPHSSYNEQFF.

The chain is built from TRBV4-2 and TRBJ2-5, with a tentative D call TRBD2 (7 bases). V was pared by 3 bases and J by 4 bases, with 15 bases between. The CDR3 length is 15 residues. Germline V gives CDR1 LGHNA, CDR2 YNFKEQ. This CDR3 reads CASSQQGGAGETQYF. In DNA, the CDR3 is TGTGCCAGCAGCCAGCAAGGGGGGGCCGGAGAGACCCAGTACTTC.

Details on this clone: In the same sample, other DNA sequences code for this CDR3. The gene calls are TRBV5-1 and TRBJ1-1; the D gene is possibly TRBD1 (6 bases). Trimming took 0 bases from V and 1 from J, leaving 7 bases between them. This CDR3 is 14 amino acids long. Germline CDR1 reads SGHRS; CDR2 reads YFSETQ. The CDR3, as DNA: TGCGCCAGCAGCTTGGGCAGGGGGAACACTGAAGCTTTCTTT. It codes for CASSLGRGNTEAFF. Using reference TRBV5-1 and TRBJ1-1 for the parts outside the CDR3, the full variable domain is KAGVTQTPRYLIKTRGQQVTLSCSPISGHRSVSWYQQTPGQGLQFLFEYFSETQRNKGNFPGRFSGRQFSNSRSEMNVSTLELGDSALYLCASSLGRGNTEAFFGQGTRLTVV.

The chain has TRBV7-9 and TRBJ2-2; 9 positions agree with TRBD2. Losses at the gene ends were 4 bases for V and 6 bases for J; bases not matched to a gene: 6. Germline V gene lookup returns CDR1 SEHNR and CDR2 FQNEAQ (reference sequence). This CDR3 is 15 amino acids long. CDR3 coding DNA: TGTGCCAGCAGCTCTAGCGGGGAATCGTCCGGGGAGCTGTTTTTT. Translated, it gives CASSSSGESSGELFF.